Listed below are T cell receptor beta chains from one sample, sequenced in a study of T-cell reconstitution after alpha-beta-depleted transplantation in children. TCRdb itself ran the PCR reads through MiXCR, one entry per CDR3 protein. The sample lists roughly 300,000 distinct CDR3 sequences, 10% occurring once. Sequenced here: PBMCs from the stem cell graft donor, sampled from the stem cell graft. The origin of the receptors is a human donor who donated a stem cell graft to a child with acute lymphoblastic leukemia. Each CDR3 is given with its conserved first and last residue. D genes are given only for firm matches. Some rows mark clone size as missing; the rest say once, few, many or name a class of expanded clone.

D gene: NA; J gene: TRBJ2-1; V gene: TRBV7-7; clone size: few; CDR3 protein: CASSLSGFEVPLNEQFF; CDR3 DNA: TGTGCTAGCAGCTTAAGCGGGTTTGAGGTACCTCTCAATGAGCAGTTCTTC
D gene: NA; J gene: TRBJ2-1; V gene: TRBV4-3; clone size: few; CDR3 protein: CASSPRTRGYNEQFF; CDR3 DNA: TGCGCCAGCAGCCCAAGGACGCGGGGTTACAATGAGCAGTTCTTC
D gene: TRBD2; J gene: TRBJ2-3; V gene: TRBV4-3; clone size: few; CDR3 protein: CASSSELAGADTQYF; CDR3 DNA: TGCGCCAGCAGCTCAGAACTAGCGGGAGCAGATACGCAGTATTTT
D gene: NA; J gene: TRBJ1-4; V gene: TRBV10-3; clone size: NA; CDR3 protein: CAISAQGSHEKLFF; CDR3 DNA: TGTGCCATCAGCGCCCAGGGAAGCCATGAAAAACTGTTTTTT
D gene: NA; J gene: TRBJ1-5; V gene: TRBV7-9; clone size: NA; CDR3 protein: CASSAGSQPQHF; CDR3 DNA: TGTGCCAGCAGCGCAGGGTCTCAGCCCCAGCATTTT
D gene: TRBD2; J gene: TRBJ2-5; V gene: TRBV6-5; clone size: NA; CDR3 protein: CASSYSRAGVETQYF; CDR3 DNA: TGTGCCAGCAGTTACTCCCGCGCGGGGGTAGAGACCCAGTACTTC
D gene: TRBD2; J gene: TRBJ2-1; V gene: TRBV7-9; clone size: NA; CDR3 protein: CASSDLAGGDNEQFF; CDR3 DNA: TGTGCCAGCAGCGATCTAGCGGGGGGGGACAATGAGCAGTTCTTC
D gene: TRBD2; J gene: TRBJ2-2; V gene: TRBV7-3; clone size: NA; CDR3 protein: CASSAGTSGTTGELFF; CDR3 DNA: TGTGCCAGCAGCGCAGGGACTAGCGGAACAACCGGGGAGCTGTTTTTT
D gene: NA; J gene: TRBJ1-4; V gene: TRBV20-1; clone size: NA; CDR3 protein: CSARGTGTTNEKLFF; CDR3 DNA: TGCAGTGCTAGAGGGACGGGCACAACTAATGAAAAACTGTTTTTT
D gene: NA; J gene: TRBJ1-1; V gene: TRBV5-1; clone size: many; CDR3 protein: CASSMWGPTEAFF; CDR3 DNA: TGCGCCAGCAGCATGTGGGGGCCCACTGAAGCTTTCTTT
D gene: TRBD2; J gene: TRBJ2-7; V gene: TRBV3-1; clone size: few; CDR3 protein: CASSPDPSGPYEQYF; CDR3 DNA: TGTGCCAGCAGCCCCGACCCTAGCGGACCCTACGAGCAGTACTTC
D gene: TRBD2; J gene: TRBJ2-7; V gene: TRBV4-1; clone size: NA; CDR3 protein: CASSPWPSGRSSYEQYF; CDR3 DNA: TGCGCCAGCAGCCCCTGGCCTAGCGGGAGGAGCTCCTACGAGCAGTACTTC
D gene: TRBD2; J gene: TRBJ2-3; V gene: TRBV5-1; clone size: NA; CDR3 protein: CASSLAEPPDTQYF; CDR3 DNA: TGCGCCAGCAGCCTAGCGGAGCCTCCGGATACGCAGTATTTT
D gene: TRBD2; J gene: TRBJ2-1; V gene: TRBV5-1; clone size: NA; CDR3 protein: CASSWAHSGGGNEQFF; CDR3 DNA: TGCGCCAGCAGCTGGGCGCACAGCGGCGGGGGCAATGAGCAGTTCTTC
D gene: NA; J gene: TRBJ2-3; V gene: TRBV10-3; clone size: NA; CDR3 protein: CAITERNGADTQYF; CDR3 DNA: TGTGCCATCACGGAGCGGAACGGAGCAGATACGCAGTATTTT
D gene: NA; J gene: TRBJ2-1; V gene: TRBV20-1; clone size: NA; CDR3 protein: CSARDRSAGEQFF; CDR3 DNA: TGCAGTGCTAGAGATCGCAGCGCCGGTGAGCAGTTCTTC
D gene: TRBD1; J gene: TRBJ1-1; V gene: TRBV20-1; clone size: many; CDR3 protein: CSARARGGTEAFF; CDR3 DNA: TGCAGTGCTAGGGCCAGGGGGGGCACTGAAGCTTTCTTT
D gene: NA; J gene: TRBJ1-1; V gene: TRBV29-1; clone size: many; CDR3 protein: CSVELAGSANTEAFF; CDR3 DNA: TGCAGCGTTGAACTCGCAGGGAGCGCGAACACTGAAGCTTTCTTT
D gene: TRBD1; J gene: TRBJ1-5; V gene: TRBV20-1; clone size: few; CDR3 protein: CSASSDRANQPQHF; CDR3 DNA: TGCAGTGCTTCCTCGGACAGGGCGAATCAGCCCCAGCATTTT
D gene: NA; J gene: TRBJ2-2; V gene: TRBV7-8; clone size: NA; CDR3 protein: CASSGVGTGELFF; CDR3 DNA: TGTGCCAGCTCGGGAGTAGGCACCGGGGAGCTGTTTTTT
D gene: TRBD2; J gene: TRBJ2-5; V gene: TRBV4-1; clone size: few; CDR3 protein: CASSQDSPSGRETQYF; CDR3 DNA: TGCGCCAGCAGCCAAGATTCTCCTAGCGGGAGGGAGACCCAGTACTTC
D gene: NA; J gene: TRBJ1-2; V gene: TRBV4-1; clone size: NA; CDR3 protein: CASSQLQDNYGYTF; CDR3 DNA: TGCGCCAGCAGCCAACTTCAGGATAACTATGGCTACACCTTC
D gene: TRBD2; J gene: TRBJ2-1; V gene: TRBV5-1; clone size: few; CDR3 protein: CASGHNVAGVGYNEQFF; CDR3 DNA: TGCGCCAGCGGCCATAACGTAGCGGGAGTGGGTTACAATGAGCAGTTCTTC
D gene: NA; J gene: TRBJ2-7; V gene: TRBV7-9; clone size: NA; CDR3 protein: CASSFTPVSYEQYF; CDR3 DNA: TGTGCCAGCAGCTTTACCCCAGTCTCCTACGAGCAGTACTTC
D gene: NA; J gene: TRBJ2-1; V gene: TRBV30; clone size: NA; CDR3 protein: CACAQDSSYNEQFF; CDR3 DNA: TGTGCCTGCGCTCAGGACAGTTCCTACAATGAGCAGTTCTTC
D gene: NA; J gene: TRBJ1-6; V gene: TRBV27; clone size: few; CDR3 protein: CASSFGTYNSPLHF; CDR3 DNA: TGTGCCAGCAGTTTCGGGACATATAATTCACCCCTCCACTTT